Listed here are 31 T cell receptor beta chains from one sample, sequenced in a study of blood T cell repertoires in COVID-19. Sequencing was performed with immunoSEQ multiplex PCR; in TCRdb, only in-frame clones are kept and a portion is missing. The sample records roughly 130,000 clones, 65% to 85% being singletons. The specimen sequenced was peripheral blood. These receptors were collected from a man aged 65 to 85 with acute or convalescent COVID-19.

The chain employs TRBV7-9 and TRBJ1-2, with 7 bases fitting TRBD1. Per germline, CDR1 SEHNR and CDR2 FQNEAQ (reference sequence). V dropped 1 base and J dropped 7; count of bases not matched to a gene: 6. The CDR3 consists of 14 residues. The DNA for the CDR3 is TGTGCCAGCAGCTTAGGGACAGGTATTGGTGGCTACACCTTC. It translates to CASSLGTGIGGYTF.

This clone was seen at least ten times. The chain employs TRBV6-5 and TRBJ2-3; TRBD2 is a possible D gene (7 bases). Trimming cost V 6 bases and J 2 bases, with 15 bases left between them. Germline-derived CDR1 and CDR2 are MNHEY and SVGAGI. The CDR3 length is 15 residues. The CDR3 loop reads CASSLAGADTDTQYF. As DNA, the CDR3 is TGTGCCAGCAGCTTGGCGGGGGCCGACACAGATACGCAGTATTTT.

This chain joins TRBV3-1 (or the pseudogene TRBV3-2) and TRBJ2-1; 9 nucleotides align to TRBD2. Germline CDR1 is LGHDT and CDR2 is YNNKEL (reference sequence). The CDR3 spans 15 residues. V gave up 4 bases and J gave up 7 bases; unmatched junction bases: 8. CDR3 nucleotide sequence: TGTGCCAGCAGCCCCCCTGGCGGGGGGGTGAATGAGCAGTTCTTC. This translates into CASSPPGGGVNEQFF.

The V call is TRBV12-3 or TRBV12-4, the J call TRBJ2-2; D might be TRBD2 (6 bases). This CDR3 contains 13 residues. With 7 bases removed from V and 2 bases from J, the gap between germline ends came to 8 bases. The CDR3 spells CASITSNTGELFF. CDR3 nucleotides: TGTGCCAGCATTACTAGCAACACCGGGGAGCTGTTTTTT.

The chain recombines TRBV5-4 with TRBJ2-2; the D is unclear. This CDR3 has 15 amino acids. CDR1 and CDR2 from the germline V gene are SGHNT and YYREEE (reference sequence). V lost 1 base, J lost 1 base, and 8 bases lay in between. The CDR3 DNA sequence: TGTGCCAGCAGCTTGAAGGCAGGGAACACCGGGGAGCTGTTTTTT. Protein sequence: CASSLKAGNTGELFF.

The CDR3 sequence: CASSLPTGYNSPLHF. CDR3 DNA sequence: TGTGCCAGCAGCTTACCCACGGGGTATAATTCACCCCTCCACTTT. The rearrangement uses TRBV7-9 and TRBJ1-6; D uncertain. This CDR3 has 15 residues. Germline CDR1 and CDR2: SEHNR and FQNEAQ (reference sequence). V shed 2 bases and J shed 4 bases, with 9 bases lying between them.

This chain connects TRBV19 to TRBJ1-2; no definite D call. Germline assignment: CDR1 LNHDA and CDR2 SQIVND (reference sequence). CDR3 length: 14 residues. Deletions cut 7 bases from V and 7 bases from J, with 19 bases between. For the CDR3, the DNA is TGTGCCAGTACCCCCAGCGGGGATTGGGTTGGCTACACCTTC. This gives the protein CASTPSGDWVGYTF.

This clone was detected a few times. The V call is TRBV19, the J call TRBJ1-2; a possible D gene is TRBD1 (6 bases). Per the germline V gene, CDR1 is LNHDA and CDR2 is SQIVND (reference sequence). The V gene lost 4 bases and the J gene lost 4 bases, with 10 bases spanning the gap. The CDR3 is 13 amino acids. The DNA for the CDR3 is TGTGCCAGTAGTACCACAGGGCTCTATGGCTACACCTTC. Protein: CASSTTGLYGYTF.

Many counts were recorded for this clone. The CDR3 loop reads CATSDPGQAPQIVSLHF. The CDR3 DNA is TGTGCCACCAGTGATCCGGGACAGGCTCCCCAAATCGTATCCCTCCACTTT. This rearrangement joins TRBV24-1 to TRBJ1-6, with 8 bases fitting TRBD1. Looked up from germline, CDR1 is KGHDR and CDR2 is SFDVKD. The CDR3 is 17 amino acids. J was trimmed by 14 bases and V by 3 bases; bases with no gene match: 17.

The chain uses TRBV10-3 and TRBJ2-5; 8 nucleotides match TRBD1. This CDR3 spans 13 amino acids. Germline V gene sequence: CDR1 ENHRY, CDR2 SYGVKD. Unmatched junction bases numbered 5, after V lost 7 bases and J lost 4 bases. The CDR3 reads CAIKGQVGETQYF. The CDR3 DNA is TGTGCCATCAAGGGACAGGTGGGAGAGACCCAGTACTTC.

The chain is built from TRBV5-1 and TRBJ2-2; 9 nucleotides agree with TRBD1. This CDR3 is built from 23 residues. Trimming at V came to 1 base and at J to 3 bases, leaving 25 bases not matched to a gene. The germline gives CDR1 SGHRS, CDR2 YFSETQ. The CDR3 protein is CASSLMGFPRGTGTGLHTGELFF. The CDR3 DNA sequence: TGCGCCAGCAGCTTGATGGGTTTTCCGAGAGGAACCGGGACAGGGTTACACACCGGGGAGCTGTTTTTT. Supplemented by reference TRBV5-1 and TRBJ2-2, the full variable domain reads KAGVTQTPRYLIKTRGQQVTLSCSPISGHRSVSWYQQTPGQGLQFLFEYFSETQRNKGNFPGRFSGRQFSNSRSEMNVSTLELGDSALYLCASSLMGFPRGTGTGLHTGELFFGEGSRLTVL.

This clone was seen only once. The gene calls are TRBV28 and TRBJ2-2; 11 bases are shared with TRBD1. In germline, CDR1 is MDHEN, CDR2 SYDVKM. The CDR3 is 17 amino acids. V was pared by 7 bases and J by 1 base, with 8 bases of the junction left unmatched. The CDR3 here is CASIWTGGGGNTGELFF. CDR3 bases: TGTGCCAGCATTTGGACAGGGGGCGGGGGGAACACCGGGGAGCTGTTTTTT.

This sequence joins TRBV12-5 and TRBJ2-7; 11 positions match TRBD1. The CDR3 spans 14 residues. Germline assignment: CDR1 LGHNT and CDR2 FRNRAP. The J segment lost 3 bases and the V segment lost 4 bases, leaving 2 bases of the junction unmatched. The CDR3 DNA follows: TGTGCTAGTGGTTCCGGGACAGGGGGCTACGAGCAGTACTTC. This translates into CASGSGTGGYEQYF. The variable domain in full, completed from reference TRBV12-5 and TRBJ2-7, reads DARVTQTPRHKVTEMGQEVTMRCQPILGHNTVFWYRQTMMQGLELLAYFRNRAPLDDSGMPKDRFSAEMPDATLATLKIQPSEPRDSAVYFCASGSGTGGYEQYFGPGTRLTVT.

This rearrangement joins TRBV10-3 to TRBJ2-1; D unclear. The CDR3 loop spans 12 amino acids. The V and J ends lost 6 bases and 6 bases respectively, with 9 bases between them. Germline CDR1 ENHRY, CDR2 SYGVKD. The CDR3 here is CAISRLGNEQFF. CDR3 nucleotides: TGTGCCATCAGCCGACTCGGCAATGAGCAGTTCTTC.

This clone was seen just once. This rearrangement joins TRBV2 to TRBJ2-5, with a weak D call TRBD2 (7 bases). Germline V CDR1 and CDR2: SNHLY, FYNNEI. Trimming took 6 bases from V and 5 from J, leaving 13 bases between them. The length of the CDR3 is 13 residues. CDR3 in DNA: TGTGCCAGCAGGCCGGGGGGCGGGGAGACCCAGTACTTC. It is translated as CASRPGGGETQYF.

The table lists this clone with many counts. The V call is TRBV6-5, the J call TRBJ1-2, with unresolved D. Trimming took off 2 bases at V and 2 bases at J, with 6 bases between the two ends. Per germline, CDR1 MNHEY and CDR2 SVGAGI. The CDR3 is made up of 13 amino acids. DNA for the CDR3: TGTGCCAGCAGTTACGGCTTAAACTATGGCTACACCTTC. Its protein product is CASSYGLNYGYTF.

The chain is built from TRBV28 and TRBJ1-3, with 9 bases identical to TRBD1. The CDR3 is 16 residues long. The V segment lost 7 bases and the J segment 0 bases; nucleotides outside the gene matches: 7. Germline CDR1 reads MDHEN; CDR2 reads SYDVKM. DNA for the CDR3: TGTGCCAGCAAGGGACAGGGACCTTACTCTGGAAACACCATATATTTT. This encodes CASKGQGPYSGNTIYF.

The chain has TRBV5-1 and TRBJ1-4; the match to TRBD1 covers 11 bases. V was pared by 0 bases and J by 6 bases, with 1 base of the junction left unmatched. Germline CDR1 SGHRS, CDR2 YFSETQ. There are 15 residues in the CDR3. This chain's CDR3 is CASSLGTGGHEKLFF. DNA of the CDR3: TGCGCCAGCAGCTTGGGGACAGGGGGCCATGAAAAACTGTTTTTT.

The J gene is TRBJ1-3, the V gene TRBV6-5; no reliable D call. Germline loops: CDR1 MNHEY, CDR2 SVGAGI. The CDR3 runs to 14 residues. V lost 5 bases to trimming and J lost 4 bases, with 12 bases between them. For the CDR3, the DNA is TGTGCCAGCAGTCCCCGGGGAGCCGGAAACACCATATATTTT. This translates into CASSPRGAGNTIYF.

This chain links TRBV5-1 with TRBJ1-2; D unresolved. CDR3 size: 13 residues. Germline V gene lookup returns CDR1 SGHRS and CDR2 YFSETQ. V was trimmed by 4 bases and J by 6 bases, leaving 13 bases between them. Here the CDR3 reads CASSLPSGDGYTF. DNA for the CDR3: TGCGCCAGCAGCCTCCCCAGCGGTGATGGCTACACCTTC.

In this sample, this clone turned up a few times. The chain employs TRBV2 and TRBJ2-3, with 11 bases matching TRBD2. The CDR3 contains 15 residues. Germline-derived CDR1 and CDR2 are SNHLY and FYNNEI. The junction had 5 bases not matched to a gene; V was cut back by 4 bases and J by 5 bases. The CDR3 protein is CASSADGLAGDTQYF. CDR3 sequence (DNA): TGTGCCAGCAGTGCAGATGGACTAGCGGGAGATACGCAGTATTTT.

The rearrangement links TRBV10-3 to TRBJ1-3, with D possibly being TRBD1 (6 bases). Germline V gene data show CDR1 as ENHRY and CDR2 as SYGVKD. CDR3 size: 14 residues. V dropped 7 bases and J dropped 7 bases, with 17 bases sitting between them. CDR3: CAITTGRGGNTIYF. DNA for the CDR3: TGTGCCATCACCACGGGTCGAGGGGGTAACACCATATATTTT.

DNA of the CDR3: TGCGCCAGCAGCTTAGACGGCCCACCGGGCACTGAAGCTTTCTTT. Encoded protein: CASSLDGPPGTEAFF. The chain couples TRBV5-1 to TRBJ1-1, with D uncertain. V dropped 2 bases and J dropped 4 bases, with 15 bases sitting between them. This CDR3 contains 15 residues. Germline CDR1 and CDR2: SGHRS and YFSETQ.

CDR3 DNA sequence: TGTGCCAGTTCCGTGGAGACCCAGTACTTC. Translating it yields CASSVETQYF. The chain combines TRBV7-9 with TRBJ2-5, with unresolved D. The CDR3 loop spans 10 amino acids. Per the germline V gene, CDR1 is SEHNR and CDR2 is FQNEAQ (reference sequence). V dropped 9 bases and J dropped 5 bases, with 7 bases sitting between them.

CDR3 protein: CASSDPDSLYSNQPQHF. The CDR3 bases are TGTGCCAGCAGTGACCCGGACAGCCTCTATAGCAATCAGCCCCAGCATTTT. The genes are TRBV6-1 and TRBJ1-5, with D possibly matching TRBD1 (6 bases). This CDR3 is 17 amino acids long. Trimming removed 3 bases at V and 0 bases at J, with 15 bases between. CDR1 and CDR2 from the germline V gene are MNHNS and SASEGT.

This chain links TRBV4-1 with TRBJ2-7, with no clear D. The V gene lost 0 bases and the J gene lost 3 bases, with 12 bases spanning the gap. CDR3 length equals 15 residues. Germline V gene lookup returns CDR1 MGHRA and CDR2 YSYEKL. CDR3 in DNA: TGCGCCAGCAGCCAAGAGTCGAACAGATTCTACGAGCAGTACTTC. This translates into CASSQESNRFYEQYF.

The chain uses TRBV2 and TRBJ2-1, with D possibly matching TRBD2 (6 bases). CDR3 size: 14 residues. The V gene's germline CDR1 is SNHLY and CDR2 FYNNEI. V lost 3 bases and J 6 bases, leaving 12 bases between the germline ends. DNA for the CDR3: TGTGCCAGCAGTGACATTTCGGGGGTCAATGAGCAGTTCTTC. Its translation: CASSDISGVNEQFF.

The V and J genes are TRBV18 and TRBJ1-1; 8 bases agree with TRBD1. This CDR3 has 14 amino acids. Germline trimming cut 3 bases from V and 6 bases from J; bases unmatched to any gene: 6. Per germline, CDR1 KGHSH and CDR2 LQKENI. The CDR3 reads CASSPGQGWAEAFF. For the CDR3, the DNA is TGTGCCAGCTCACCCGGACAGGGTTGGGCTGAAGCTTTCTTT.

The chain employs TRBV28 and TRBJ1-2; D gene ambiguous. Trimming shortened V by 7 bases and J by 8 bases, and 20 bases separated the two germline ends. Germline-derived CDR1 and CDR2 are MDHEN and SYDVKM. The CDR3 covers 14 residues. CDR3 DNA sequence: TGTGCCAGCATCATGGGCCCAGTCACGGGAGGCTACACCTTC. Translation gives CASIMGPVTGGYTF.

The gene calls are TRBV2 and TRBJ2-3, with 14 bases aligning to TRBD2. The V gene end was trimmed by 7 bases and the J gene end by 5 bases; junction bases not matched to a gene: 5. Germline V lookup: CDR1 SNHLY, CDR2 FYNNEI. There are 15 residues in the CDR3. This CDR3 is CASNQGLAGVDTQYF. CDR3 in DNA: TGTGCCAGCAATCAGGGACTAGCGGGAGTAGATACGCAGTATTTT.

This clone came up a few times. The CDR3, as DNA: TGTGCCAGCAGCCAAGACCTTACCGGGCTAGCAGCAGTCGGATTTGGCACAGATACGCAGTATTTT. It is translated as CASSQDLTGLAAVGFGTDTQYF. The genes are TRBV4-2 and TRBJ2-3; possible D gene TRBD2, 5 bases. V was clipped by 0 bases and J by 1 base, with 29 bases between them. The CDR3 has 22 residues. The germline CDR1 and CDR2 sequences are LGHNA and YNFKEQ.